The clone carrying this T cell receptor (beta chain) came up a few times. Its matching antigen is unknown. The record originates from a study of vaccination and CD4 T cells after COVID-19. With the Oncomine TCR Beta short-read assay, DNA from cultured CD4+ T cells was sequenced. TCRdb reanalysed the PCR reads using MiXCR and keeps one entry per CDR3 protein. This sample has fewer than 20,000 distinct CDR3 sequences, with approximately 53% found just once. Treatment defined: approximately 11-day PBMC culture with coronavirus spike peptide pools or control peptides (ViraFEST assay). This sample comprised CD4+ T cells from blood, cultured in vitro, obtained before SARS-CoV-2 vaccination. The sequence derives from a human donor who had recovered from COVID-19.

CDR3 residues: CSAGLPLADHYEQYF. For the CDR3, the DNA is TGCAGTGCTGGACTCCCACTAGCGGACCACTACGAGCAGTACTTC. The J gene is TRBJ2-7, the V gene TRBV20-1, with 8 nucleotides matching TRBD2. CDR3 length equals 15 residues. The trim removed 5 bases at V and 3 bases at J, leaving 12 bases unmatched. The V gene's germline CDR1 is DFQATT and CDR2 SNEGSKA (reference sequence).